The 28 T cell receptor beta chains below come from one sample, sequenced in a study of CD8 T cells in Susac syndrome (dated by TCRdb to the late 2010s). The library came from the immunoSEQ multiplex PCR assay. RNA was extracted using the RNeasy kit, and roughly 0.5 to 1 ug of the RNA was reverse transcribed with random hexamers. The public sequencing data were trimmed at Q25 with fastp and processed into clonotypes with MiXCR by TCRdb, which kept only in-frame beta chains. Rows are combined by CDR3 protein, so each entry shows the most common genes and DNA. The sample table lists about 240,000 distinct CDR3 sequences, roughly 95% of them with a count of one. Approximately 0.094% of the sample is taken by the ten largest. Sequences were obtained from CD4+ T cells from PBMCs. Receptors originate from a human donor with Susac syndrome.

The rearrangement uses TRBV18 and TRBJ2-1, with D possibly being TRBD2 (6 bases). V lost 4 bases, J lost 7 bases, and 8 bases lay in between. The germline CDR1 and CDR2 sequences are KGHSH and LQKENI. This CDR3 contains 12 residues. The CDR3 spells CASSLRENEQFF. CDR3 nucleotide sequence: TGTGCCAGCTCACTTCGGGAGAATGAGCAGTTCTTC. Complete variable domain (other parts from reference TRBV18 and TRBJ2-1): NAGVMQNPRHLVRRRGQEARLRCSPMKGHSHVYWYRQLPEEGLKFMVYLQKENIIDESGMPKERFSAEFPKEGPSILRIQQVVRGDSAAYFCASSLRENEQFFGPGTRLTVL.

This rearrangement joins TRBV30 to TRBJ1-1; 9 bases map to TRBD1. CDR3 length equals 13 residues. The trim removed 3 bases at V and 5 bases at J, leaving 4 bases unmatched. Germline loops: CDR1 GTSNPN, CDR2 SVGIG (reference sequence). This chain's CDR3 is CAWRVTGGTEAFF. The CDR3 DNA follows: TGTGCCTGGAGGGTGACAGGGGGAACTGAAGCTTTCTTT.

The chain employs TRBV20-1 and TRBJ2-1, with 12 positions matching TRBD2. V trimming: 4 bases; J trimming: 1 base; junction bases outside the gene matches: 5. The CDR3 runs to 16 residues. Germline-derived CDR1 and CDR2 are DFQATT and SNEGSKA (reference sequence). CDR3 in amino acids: CSAKRGTSGSYNEQFF. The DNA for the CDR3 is TGCAGTGCTAAAAGGGGGACTAGCGGGTCCTACAATGAGCAGTTCTTC.

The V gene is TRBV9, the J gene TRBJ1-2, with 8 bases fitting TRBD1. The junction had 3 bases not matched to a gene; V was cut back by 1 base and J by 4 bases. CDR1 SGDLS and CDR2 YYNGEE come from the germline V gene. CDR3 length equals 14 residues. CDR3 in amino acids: CASSVRDRFYGYTF. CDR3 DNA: TGTGCCAGCAGCGTAAGGGACAGGTTCTATGGCTACACCTTC.

As DNA, the CDR3 is TGCAGTGCTAGAGACAGGGGACGAAGCAATCAGCCCCAGCATTTT. Translated: CSARDRGRSNQPQHF. This chain uses TRBV20-1 with TRBJ1-5, with D perhaps matching TRBD1 (6 bases). The CDR3 loop spans 15 amino acids. Germline lookup yields CDR1 DFQATT and CDR2 SNEGSKA (reference sequence). V dropped 0 bases and J dropped 1 base, with 10 bases sitting between them.

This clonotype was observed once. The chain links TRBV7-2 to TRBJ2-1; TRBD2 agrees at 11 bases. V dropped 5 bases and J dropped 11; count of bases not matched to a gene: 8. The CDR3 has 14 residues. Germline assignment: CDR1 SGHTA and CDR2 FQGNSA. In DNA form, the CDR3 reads TGTGCCAGCAGCCCCCGGCTAGCGGGGGGAAAGCAGTTCTTC. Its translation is CASSPRLAGGKQFF. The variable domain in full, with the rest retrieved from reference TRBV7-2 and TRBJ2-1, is GAGVSQSPSNKVTEKGKDVELRCDPISGHTALYWYRQSLGQGLEFLIYFQGNSAPDKSGLPSDRFSAERTGGSVSTLTIQRTQQEDSAVYLCASSPRLAGGKQFFGPGTRLTVL.

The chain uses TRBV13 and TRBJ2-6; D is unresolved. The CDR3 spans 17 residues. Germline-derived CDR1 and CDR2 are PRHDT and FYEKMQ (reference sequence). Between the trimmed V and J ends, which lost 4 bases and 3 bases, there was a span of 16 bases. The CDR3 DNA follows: TGTGCCAGCAGCTCCCGTATGGGTGGTGGTGGGGCCAACGTCCTGACTTTC. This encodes CASSSRMGGGGANVLTF.

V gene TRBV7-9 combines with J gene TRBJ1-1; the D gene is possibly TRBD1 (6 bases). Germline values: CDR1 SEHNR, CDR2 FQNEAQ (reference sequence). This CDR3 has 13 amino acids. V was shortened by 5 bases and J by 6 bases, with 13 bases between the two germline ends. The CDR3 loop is CASSRPGAAEAFF. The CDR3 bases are TGTGCCAGCAGCCGACCGGGGGCGGCTGAAGCTTTCTTT.

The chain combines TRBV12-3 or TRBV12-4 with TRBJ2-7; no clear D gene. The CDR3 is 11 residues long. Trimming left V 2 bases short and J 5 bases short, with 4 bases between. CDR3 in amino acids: CASSLRHEQYF. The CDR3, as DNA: TGTGCCAGCAGTTTAAGGCACGAGCAGTACTTC.

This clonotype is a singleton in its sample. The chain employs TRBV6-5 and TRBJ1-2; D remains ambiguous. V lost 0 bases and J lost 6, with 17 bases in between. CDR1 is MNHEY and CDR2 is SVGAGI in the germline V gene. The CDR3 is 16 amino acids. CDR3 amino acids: CASSYSILFRQDGYTF. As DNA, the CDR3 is TGTGCCAGCAGTTACTCGATTTTATTTCGGCAGGATGGCTACACCTTC.

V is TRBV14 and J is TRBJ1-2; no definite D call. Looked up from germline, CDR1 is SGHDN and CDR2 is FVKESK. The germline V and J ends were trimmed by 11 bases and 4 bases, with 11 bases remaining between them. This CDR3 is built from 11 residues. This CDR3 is CAGGKGYGYTF. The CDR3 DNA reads TGTGCCGGCGGGAAGGGCTATGGCTACACCTTC.

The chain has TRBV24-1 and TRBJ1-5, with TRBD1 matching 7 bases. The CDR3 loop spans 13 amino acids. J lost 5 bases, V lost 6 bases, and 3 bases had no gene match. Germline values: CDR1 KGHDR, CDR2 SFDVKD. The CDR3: CATSKTGDQPQHF. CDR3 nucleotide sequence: TGTGCCACCAGTAAAACAGGGGATCAGCCCCAGCATTTT.

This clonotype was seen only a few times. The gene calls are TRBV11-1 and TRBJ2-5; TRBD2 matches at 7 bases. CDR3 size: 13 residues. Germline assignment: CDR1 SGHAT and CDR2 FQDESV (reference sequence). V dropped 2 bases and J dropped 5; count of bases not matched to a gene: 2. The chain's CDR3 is CASSLRGGETQYF. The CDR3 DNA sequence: TGTGCCAGCAGCTTACGGGGAGGGGAGACCCAGTACTTC.

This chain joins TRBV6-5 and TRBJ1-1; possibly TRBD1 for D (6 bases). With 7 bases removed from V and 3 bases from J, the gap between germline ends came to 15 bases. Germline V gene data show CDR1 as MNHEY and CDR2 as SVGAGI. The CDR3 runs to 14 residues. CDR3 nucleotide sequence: TGTGCCAGCACCAAAGGGGGTGTCGACACTGAAGCTTTCTTT. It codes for CASTKGGVDTEAFF.

The CDR3 sequence is CASSHLLLAGHEQFF. DNA for the CDR3: TGTGCCAGCAGCCACCTCTTGCTAGCTGGTCATGAGCAGTTCTTC. V and J are TRBV14 and TRBJ2-1; tentatively, D is TRBD2 (5 bases). The CDR3 sequence is 15 residues long. Germline assignment: CDR1 SGHDN and CDR2 FVKESK. Trimming cost V 3 bases and J 8 bases, with 17 bases left between them.

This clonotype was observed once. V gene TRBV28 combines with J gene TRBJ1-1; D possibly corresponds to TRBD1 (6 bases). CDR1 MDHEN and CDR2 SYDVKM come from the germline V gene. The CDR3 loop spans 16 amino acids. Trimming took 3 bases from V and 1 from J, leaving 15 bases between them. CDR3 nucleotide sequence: TGTGCCAGCAGTTTCTACCGACTGGGACAGAACACTGAAGCTTTCTTT. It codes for CASSFYRLGQNTEAFF.

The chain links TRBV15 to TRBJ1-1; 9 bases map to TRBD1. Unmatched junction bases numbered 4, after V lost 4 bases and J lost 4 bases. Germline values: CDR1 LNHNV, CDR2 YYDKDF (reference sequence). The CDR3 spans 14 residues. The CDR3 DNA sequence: TGTGCCACCAGCACTGGGACAGGGTCCACTGAAGCTTTCTTT. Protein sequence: CATSTGTGSTEAFF.

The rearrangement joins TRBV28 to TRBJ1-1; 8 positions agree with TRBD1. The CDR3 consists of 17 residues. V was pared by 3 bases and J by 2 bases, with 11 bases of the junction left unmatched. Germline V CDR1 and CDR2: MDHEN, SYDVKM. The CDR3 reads CASSLTDRGWGNTEAFF. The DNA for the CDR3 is TGTGCCAGCAGTTTGACCGACAGGGGATGGGGAAACACTGAAGCTTTCTTT.

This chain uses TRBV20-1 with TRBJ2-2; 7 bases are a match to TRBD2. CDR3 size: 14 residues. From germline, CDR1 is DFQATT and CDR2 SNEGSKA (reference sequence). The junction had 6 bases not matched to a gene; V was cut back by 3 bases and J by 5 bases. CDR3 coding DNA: TGCAGTGCTAGCGGCGGGAGTGGAACCGGGGAGCTGTTTTTT. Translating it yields CSASGGSGTGELFF.

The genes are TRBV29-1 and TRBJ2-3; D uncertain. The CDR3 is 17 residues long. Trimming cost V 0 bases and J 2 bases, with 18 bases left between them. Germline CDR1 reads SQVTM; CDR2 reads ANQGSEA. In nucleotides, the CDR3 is TGCAGCGTTGAAGATCCGGGCCCACCTCTCTCCACAGATACGCAGTATTTT. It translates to CSVEDPGPPLSTDTQYF.

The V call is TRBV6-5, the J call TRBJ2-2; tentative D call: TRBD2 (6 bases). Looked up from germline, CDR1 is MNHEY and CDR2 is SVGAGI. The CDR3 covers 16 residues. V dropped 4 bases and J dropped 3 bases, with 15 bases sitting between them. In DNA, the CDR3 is TGTGCCAGCAGTTCCATCGGGAGTACGGACACCGGGGAGCTGTTTTTT. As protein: CASSSIGSTDTGELFF.

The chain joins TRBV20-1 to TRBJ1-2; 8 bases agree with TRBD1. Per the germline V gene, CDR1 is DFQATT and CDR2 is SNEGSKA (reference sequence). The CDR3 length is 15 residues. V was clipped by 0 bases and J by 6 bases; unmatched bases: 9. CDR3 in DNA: TGCAGTGCTAGAGATAAAGGACAGGGTCCCGATGGCTACACCTTC. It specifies CSARDKGQGPDGYTF.

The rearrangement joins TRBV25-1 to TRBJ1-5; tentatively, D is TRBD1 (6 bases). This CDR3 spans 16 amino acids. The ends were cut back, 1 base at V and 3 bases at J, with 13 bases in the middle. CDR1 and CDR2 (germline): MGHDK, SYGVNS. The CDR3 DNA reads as TGTGCCAGCAGTGAATCCCTGGCAGGGGTCAATCAGCCCCAGCATTTT. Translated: CASSESLAGVNQPQHF.

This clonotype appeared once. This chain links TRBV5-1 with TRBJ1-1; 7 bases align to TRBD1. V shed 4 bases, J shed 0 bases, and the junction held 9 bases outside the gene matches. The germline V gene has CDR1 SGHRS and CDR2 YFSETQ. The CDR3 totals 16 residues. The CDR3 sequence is CASSVTGEGVNTEAFF. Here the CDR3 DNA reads TGCGCCAGCAGCGTAACAGGGGAAGGGGTGAACACTGAAGCTTTCTTT.

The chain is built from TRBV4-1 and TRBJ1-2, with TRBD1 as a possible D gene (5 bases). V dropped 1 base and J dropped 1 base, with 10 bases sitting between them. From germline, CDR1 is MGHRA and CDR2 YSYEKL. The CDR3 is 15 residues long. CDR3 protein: CASSQGGGINYGYTF. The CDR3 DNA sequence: TGCGCCAGCAGCCAAGGTGGGGGGATTAACTATGGCTACACCTTC.

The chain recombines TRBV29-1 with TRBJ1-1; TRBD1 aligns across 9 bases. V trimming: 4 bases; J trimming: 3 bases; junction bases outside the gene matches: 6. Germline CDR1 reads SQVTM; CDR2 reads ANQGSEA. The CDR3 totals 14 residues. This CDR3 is CSVVTGGWDTEAFF. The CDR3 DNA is TGCAGCGTTGTTACAGGGGGCTGGGACACTGAAGCTTTCTTT.

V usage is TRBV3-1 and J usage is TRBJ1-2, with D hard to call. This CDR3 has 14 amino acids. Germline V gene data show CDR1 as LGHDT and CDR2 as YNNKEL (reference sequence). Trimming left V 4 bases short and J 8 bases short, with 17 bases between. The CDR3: CASSLTPGLDGYTF. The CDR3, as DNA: TGTGCCAGCAGCCTTACTCCGGGTTTAGACGGCTACACCTTC.

CDR3: CSAATRTGTELSDTQYF. In DNA form, the CDR3 reads TGCAGTGCTGCAACGCGCACCGGGACAGAACTATCCGATACGCAGTATTTT. The rearrangement links TRBV20-1 to TRBJ2-3; 7 nucleotides agree with TRBD1. Trimming removed 5 bases from V and 6 bases from J; junction bases left unmatched: 20. CDR3 size: 17 residues. Germline CDR1 and CDR2: DFQATT and SNEGSKA (reference sequence).